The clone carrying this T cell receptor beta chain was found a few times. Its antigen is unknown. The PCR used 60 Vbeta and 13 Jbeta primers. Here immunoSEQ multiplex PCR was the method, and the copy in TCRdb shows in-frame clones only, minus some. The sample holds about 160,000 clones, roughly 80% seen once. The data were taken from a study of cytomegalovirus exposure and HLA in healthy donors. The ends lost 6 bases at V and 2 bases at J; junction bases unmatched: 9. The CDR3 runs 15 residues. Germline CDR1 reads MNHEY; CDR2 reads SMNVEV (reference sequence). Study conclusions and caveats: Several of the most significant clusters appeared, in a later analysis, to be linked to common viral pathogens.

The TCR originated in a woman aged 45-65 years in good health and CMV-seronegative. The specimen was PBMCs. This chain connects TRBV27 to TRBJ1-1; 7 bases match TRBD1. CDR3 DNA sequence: TGTGCCAGCAGGAAGGGGGCGAGGGGTAACACTGAAGCTTTCTTT. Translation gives CASRKGARGNTEAFF.